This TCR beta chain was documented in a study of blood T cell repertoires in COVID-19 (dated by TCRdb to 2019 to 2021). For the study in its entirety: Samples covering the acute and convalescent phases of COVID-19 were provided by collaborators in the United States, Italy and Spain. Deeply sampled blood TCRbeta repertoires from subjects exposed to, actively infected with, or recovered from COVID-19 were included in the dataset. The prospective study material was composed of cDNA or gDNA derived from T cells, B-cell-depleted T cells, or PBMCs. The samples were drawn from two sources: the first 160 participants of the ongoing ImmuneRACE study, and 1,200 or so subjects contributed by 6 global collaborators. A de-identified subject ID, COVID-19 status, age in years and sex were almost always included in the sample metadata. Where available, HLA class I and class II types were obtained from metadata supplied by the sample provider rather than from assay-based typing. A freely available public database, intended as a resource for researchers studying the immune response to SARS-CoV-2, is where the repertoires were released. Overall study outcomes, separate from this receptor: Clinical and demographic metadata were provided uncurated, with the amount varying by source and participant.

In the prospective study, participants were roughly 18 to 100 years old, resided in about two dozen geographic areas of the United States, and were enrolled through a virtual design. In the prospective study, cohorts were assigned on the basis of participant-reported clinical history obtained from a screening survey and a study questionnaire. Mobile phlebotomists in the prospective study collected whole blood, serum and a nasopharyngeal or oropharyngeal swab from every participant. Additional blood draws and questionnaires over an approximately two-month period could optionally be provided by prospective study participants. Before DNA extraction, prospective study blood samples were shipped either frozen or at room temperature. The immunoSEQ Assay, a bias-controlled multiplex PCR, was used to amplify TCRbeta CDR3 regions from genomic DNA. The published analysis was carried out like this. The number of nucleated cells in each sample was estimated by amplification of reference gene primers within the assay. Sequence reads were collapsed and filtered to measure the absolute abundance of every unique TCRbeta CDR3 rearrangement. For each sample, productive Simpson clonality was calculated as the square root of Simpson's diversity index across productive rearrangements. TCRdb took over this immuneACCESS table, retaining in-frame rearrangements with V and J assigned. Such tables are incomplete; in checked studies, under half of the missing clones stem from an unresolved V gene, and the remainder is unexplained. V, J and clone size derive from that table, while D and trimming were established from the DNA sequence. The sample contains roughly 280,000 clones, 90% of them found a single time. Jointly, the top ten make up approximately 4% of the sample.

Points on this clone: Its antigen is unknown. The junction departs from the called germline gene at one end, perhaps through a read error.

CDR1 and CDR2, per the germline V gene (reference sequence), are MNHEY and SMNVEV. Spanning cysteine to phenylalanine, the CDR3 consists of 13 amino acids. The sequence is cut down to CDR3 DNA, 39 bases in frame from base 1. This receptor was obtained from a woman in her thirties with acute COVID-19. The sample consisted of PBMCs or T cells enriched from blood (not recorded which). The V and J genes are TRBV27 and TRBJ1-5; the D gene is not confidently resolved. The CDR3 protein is CASSLNGDQPQHF. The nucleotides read TGTGCCAGCAGTTTAAACGGTGATCAACCCCAGCATTTT.